The rows below give T cell receptor beta chains drawn from one sample of a study of OX40 agonist ivuxolimab in advanced cancers. Sequenced by immunoSEQ multiplex PCR; TCRdb stores in-frame clones only, minus some. The repertoire holds more than 65,000 clones, with approximately 91% as singletons. Specimen: CD4+ or CD8+ T cells sorted from blood, collected in a trial of the OX40 agonist ivuxolimab. Source of these receptors: an adult with an advanced solid tumor such as melanoma, head and neck, liver or kidney cancer. Both conserved end residues are part of each CDR3. The D gene is left open where the match is weak. Part of the rows lack a size; the others show once, few, many or a class for expanded clones.

size	V	D	J	DNA	CDR3
once	TRBV5-1	.	TRBJ2-7	TGCGCCAGCAGTGGGACGGGCTACGAGCAGTACTTC	CASSGTGYEQYF
.	TRBV27	TRBD2	TRBJ2-7	TGTGCCAGCAGTACGTTATGGACTAGCGGGAGCGGCGAGCAGTACTTC	CASSTLWTSGSGEQYF
.	TRBV6-5	.	TRBJ1-1	TGTGCCAGCTCACGTGGAGACAGAAGATACACTGAAGCTTTCTTT	CASSRGDRRYTEAFF
.	TRBV6-1	.	TRBJ2-7	TGTGCCAGCAGTGAACCTCGCAGCCGGGACAAGGGCCTCTACGAGCAGTACTTC	CASSEPRSRDKGLYEQYF
.	TRBV5-1	.	TRBJ1-2	TGCGCCAGCAGCTTTGGACGGAACTATGGCTACACCTTC	CASSFGRNYGYTF
.	TRBV7-3	TRBD2	TRBJ2-7	TGTGCCAGCAGCTTAATAAAAACCCGACTAGCGGGAGGGCCTATCCACGAGCAGTACTTC	CASSLIKTRLAGGPIHEQYF
.	TRBV7-9	.	TRBJ1-1	TGTGCCAGCAGCTTATTCGGGCGCAACACTGAAGCTTTCTTT	CASSLFGRNTEAFF
.	TRBV5-1	TRBD1	TRBJ1-1	TGCGCCAGCAGCTTGGTCCCTGGGACAGGGACCATGAACACTGAAGCTTTCTTT	CASSLVPGTGTMNTEAFF
.	TRBV10-1	TRBD1	TRBJ2-7	TGCGCCAGCAGTGATGCAGGGGGCTACGAGCAGTACTTC	CASSDAGGYEQYF
once	TRBV20-1	.	TRBJ1-5	TGCAGTGCTAGTAGGACAGCCGGCCTTCATTTT	CSASRTAGLHF
.	TRBV29-1	.	TRBJ1-4	TGCAGCGTTGAAGACGGCTTCAGGAAGGGGGAAGAAAAACTGTTTTTT	CSVEDGFRKGEEKLFF
.	TRBV7-2	.	TRBJ2-7	TGTGCCAGCAGCTTAGACGGGACAAGTTTCTACGAGCAGTACTTC	CASSLDGTSFYEQYF
.	TRBV7-8	.	TRBJ2-7	TGTGCCAGCAGCCCCAGGGAGCTCTCCTACGAGCAGTACTTC	CASSPRELSYEQYF
once	TRBV5-3	TRBD1	TRBJ1-5	TGTGCCAGAAGCTTGGCGGCAGGGGGCGAGATTCAGCCCCAGCATTTT	CARSLAAGGEIQPQHF
few	TRBV5-6	.	TRBJ2-3	TGTGCCAGCAGCTTGGGCGCGCTGGATACGCAGTATTTT	CASSLGALDTQYF
once	TRBV5-8	.	TRBJ2-3	TGTGCCAGCAGCTTTGGAACAGGGTTTTCACTCACAGATACGCAGTATTTT	CASSFGTGFSLTDTQYF
.	TRBV19	TRBD1	TRBJ1-1	TGTGCCAGTAGTATAGATCCGGACAGGGATGAAGCTTTCTTT	CASSIDPDRDEAFF
.	TRBV23-1	.	TRBJ2-7	TGCGCCAGCAGTCAATCCACAGGACTGAGACCCTACGAGCAGTACTTC	CASSQSTGLRPYEQYF
.	TRBV7-2	TRBD2	TRBJ2-3	TGTGCCAGCAGCTTAAGTCCCATGGCGGGGGGGCAAGATACGCAGTATTTT	CASSLSPMAGGQDTQYF
.	TRBV19	.	TRBJ2-2	TGTGCCAGTAGTTCACAGGGAGCCCCCCTTGGGGAGCTGTTTTTT	CASSSQGAPLGELFF
few	TRBV18	TRBD1	TRBJ1-1	TGTGCCAGCTCACCAACCGGGACAGGGAGGGCTGAAGCTTTCTTT	CASSPTGTGRAEAFF
.	TRBV19	.	TRBJ2-2	TGTGCCAGTAGTCCCCAGGGCGCGAACACCGGGGAGCTGTTTTTT	CASSPQGANTGELFF
.	TRBV27	TRBD1	TRBJ2-3	TGTGCCAGCAGTTTCCGGACAGGGGGCCAGGTCGCAGATACGCAGTATTTT	CASSFRTGGQVADTQYF
.	TRBV27	TRBD2	TRBJ2-7	TGTGCCAGCAAAATTAGCGGGACCCTCTACGAGCAGTACTTC	CASKISGTLYEQYF
few	TRBV5-1	TRBD1	TRBJ1-1	TGCGCCAGCAGCCGGCGGACAGGGGAGACTGAAGCTTTCTTT	CASSRRTGETEAFF
.	TRBV6-1	TRBD1	TRBJ2-7	TGTGCCAGCAGTGAGACAGGGAATCCCTACGAGCAGTACTTC	CASSETGNPYEQYF
.	TRBV5-4	.	TRBJ2-5	TGTGCCAGCAGCGCCGGAGGGGGAGAGACCCAGTACTTC	CASSAGGGETQYF
.	TRBV19	TRBD2	TRBJ2-2	TGTGCCAGTAAAAATAGCGGGGGCGGCACCGGGGAGCTGTTTTTT	CASKNSGGGTGELFF
.	TRBV30	.	TRBJ2-1	TGTGCCTGGAGAGGGCGCGATGAGCAGTTCTTC	CAWRGRDEQFF
.	TRBV9	TRBD2	TRBJ2-3	TGTGCCAGCAGCGTATCAGGGCTAGCGGCTAGCACAGATACGCAGTATTTT	CASSVSGLAASTDTQYF
.	TRBV4-1	.	TRBJ2-2	TGCGCCAGCAGCGCCCTCTATTTCACCGGGGAGCTGTTTTTT	CASSALYFTGELFF
.	TRBV12-5	.	TRBJ1-5	TGTGCTAGTGGTTTGGGACAGAACAATCAGCCCCAGCATTTT	CASGLGQNNQPQHF
.	TRBV11-2	TRBD2	TRBJ2-1	TGTGCCAGCAGCTTTAGCGGGAGAGGCTACAATGAGCAGTTCTTC	CASSFSGRGYNEQFF
.	TRBV27	TRBD1	TRBJ2-3	TGTGCCAGCATCGTAGGGGTTAAGGGGGCGGGTAAAGATACGCAGTATTTT	CASIVGVKGAGKDTQYF
.	TRBV29-1	.	TRBJ1-2	TGCAGCGTTGATAGAGGGGAAAACTATGGCTACACCTTC	CSVDRGENYGYTF
.	TRBV7-2	TRBD2	TRBJ2-5	TGTGCCAGCAGCCCGGGGACTAGCGGGGGGGGCGGAGAGACCCAGTACTTC	CASSPGTSGGGGETQYF
.	TRBV12-1	.	TRBJ1-5	TGTGCCAGCAGCTCTGACAGCGACAATCAGCCCCAGCATTTT	CASSSDSDNQPQHF